This T cell receptor (beta chain) came from a study of T-cell reconstitution after alpha-beta-depleted transplantation in children. The authors prepared the TCRbeta library with unique molecular identifiers. TCRdb redid the calling of the PCR reads with MiXCR, one entry per CDR3 protein. The sample holds approximately 340,000 distinct CDR3 sequences, about a tenth seen once. This TCR derives from a human donor who donated a stem cell graft to a child with acute lymphoblastic leukemia. The input for sequencing was PBMCs from the stem cell graft donor, taken from the stem cell graft.

Written as DNA, the CDR3 is TGTGCCAGCAGCCAAGGGCCGAAAGATGGTGAAAAACTGTTTTTT. Amino acid sequence: CASSQGPKDGEKLFF. The V gene is TRBV4-2, the J gene TRBJ1-4; D not resolved. Germline CDR1 reads LGHNA; CDR2 reads YNFKEQ. The CDR3 totals 15 residues. Trimming left V 1 base short and J 7 bases short, with 13 bases between.